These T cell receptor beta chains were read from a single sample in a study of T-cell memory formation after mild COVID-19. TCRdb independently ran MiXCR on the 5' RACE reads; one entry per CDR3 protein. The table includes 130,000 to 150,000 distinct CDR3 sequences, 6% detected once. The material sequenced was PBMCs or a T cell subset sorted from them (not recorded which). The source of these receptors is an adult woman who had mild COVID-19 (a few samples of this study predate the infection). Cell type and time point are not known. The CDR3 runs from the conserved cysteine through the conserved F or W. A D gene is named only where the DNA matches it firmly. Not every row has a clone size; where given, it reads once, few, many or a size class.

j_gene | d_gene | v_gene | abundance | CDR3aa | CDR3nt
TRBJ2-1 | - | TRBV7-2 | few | CASSLSGGSRRIYNEQFF | TGTGCCAGCAGCTTAAGTGGAGGATCGCGGAGAATATACAATGAGCAGTTCTTC
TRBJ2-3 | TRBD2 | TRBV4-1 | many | CASSQDRTSGLTDTQYF | TGCGCCAGCAGCCAAGATCGAACTAGCGGACTCACAGATACGCAGTATTTT
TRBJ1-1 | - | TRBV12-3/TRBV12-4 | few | CATGGVNMNTEAFF | TGTGCCACAGGCGGGGTAAACATGAACACTGAAGCTTTCTTT
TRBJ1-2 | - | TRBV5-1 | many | CASSLDANYGYTF | TGCGCCAGCAGCTTGGACGCTAACTATGGCTACACCTTC
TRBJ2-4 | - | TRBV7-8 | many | CASSVGYGQLAKNIQYF | TGTGCCAGCAGCGTGGGGTACGGACAGCTAGCCAAAAACATTCAGTACTTC
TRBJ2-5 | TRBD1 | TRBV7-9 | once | CASSLGRRQGPKETQYF | TGTGCCAGCAGCTTAGGCAGGAGACAGGGACCGAAAGAGACCCAGTACTTC
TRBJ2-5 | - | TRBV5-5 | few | CASSPLRETQYF | TGTGCCAGCAGCCCCCTTCGAGAGACCCAGTACTTC
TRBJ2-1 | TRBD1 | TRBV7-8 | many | CASSLAMGNRGNEQFF | TGTGCCAGCAGCTTAGCGATGGGGAACAGGGGCAATGAGCAGTTCTTC
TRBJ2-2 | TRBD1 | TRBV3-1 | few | CASSPMTGGTGGELFF | TGTGCCAGCAGCCCTATGACAGGGGGCACGGGCGGGGAGCTGTTTTTT
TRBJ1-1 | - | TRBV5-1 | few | CASSLGGDPEAFF | TGCGCCAGCAGCTTGGGGGGGGACCCTGAAGCTTTCTTT
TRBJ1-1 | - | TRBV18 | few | CASSPQWENTEAFF | TGTGCCAGCTCACCACAGTGGGAGAACACTGAAGCTTTCTTT
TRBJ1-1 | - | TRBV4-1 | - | CASSQGGPTNTEAFF | TGCGCCAGCAGCCAAGGGGGCCCCACAAACACTGAAGCTTTCTTT
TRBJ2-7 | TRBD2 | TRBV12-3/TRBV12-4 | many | CASSRTSGRDPYEQYF | TGTGCCAGCAGTCGGACTAGCGGGAGGGACCCCTACGAGCAGTACTTC
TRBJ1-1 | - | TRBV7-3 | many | CASSVFMSEAFF | TGTGCCAGCAGTGTGTTTATGTCTGAAGCTTTCTTT
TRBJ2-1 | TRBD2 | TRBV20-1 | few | CSASGLAGVRSSYNEQFF | TGCAGTGCTAGTGGACTAGCGGGAGTCCGAAGCTCCTACAATGAGCAGTTCTTC
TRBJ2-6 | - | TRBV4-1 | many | CASSLDSGAGANVLTF | TGCGCCAGCAGCCTCGACTCGGGGGCTGGGGCCAACGTCCTGACTTTC
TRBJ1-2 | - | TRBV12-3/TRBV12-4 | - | CASSLSLNRYGYTF | TGTGCCAGCAGTTTGAGTTTAAACCGCTATGGCTACACCTTC
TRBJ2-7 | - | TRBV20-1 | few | CSASTGTARMEQYF | TGCAGTGCTAGTACCGGGACGGCCCGTATGGAGCAGTACTTC